The next 13 T cell receptor beta chains were all read from a single sample in a study of T cells in Graves' hyperthyroidism and ophthalmopathy. Amplification targeted TCR beta CDR3 regions from RNA transcripts. Initially, a first-round RT-PCR of the TCR CDR3 employed the HTBI primer set. TCRdb recomputed calls from the multiplex PCR reads with MiXCR, one row per CDR3 protein. Counted here are under 400,000 distinct CDR3 sequences, 15% to 18% occurring once; the ten biggest clones make up about a quarter. Material: blood. The receptors come from a woman in her late teens or twenties with Graves' hyperthyroidism that later progressed to Graves' ophthalmopathy.

This clonotype was counted at least ten times. This chain links TRBV28 with TRBJ1-2; D perhaps matches TRBD1 (6 bases). In germline, CDR1 is MDHEN, CDR2 SYDVKM. The CDR3 has 16 amino acids. V lost 5 bases, J lost 3 bases, and 19 bases lay in between. The DNA of the CDR3 is TGTGCCAGCAGTATTTCACAGCCGGGGGCGCACTATGGCTACACCTTC. It encodes CASSISQPGAHYGYTF.

This clonotype was counted only a few times. The chain combines TRBV7-9 with TRBJ2-1; the D is unclear. The CDR3 consists of 12 residues. The germline V and J ends were trimmed by 4 bases and 7 bases, with 8 bases remaining between them. CDR1 is SEHNR, CDR2 FQNEAQ, per germline (reference sequence). The CDR3 region has the DNA TGTGCCAGCAGCTCGGAATTGAATGAGCAGTTCTTC. Amino acids: CASSSELNEQFF.

This clonotype was counted between two and nine times. The chain carries TRBV27 and TRBJ2-4; tentative D call: TRBD2 (5 bases). Germline CDR1 reads MNHEY; CDR2 reads SMNVEV (reference sequence). Trimming took off 3 bases at V and 2 bases at J, with 14 bases between the two ends. The CDR3 length is 16 residues. CDR3 in DNA: TGTGCCAGCAGTTTTCGGTCCGGGGTGTCCAAAAACATTCAGTACTTC. This sequence encodes CASSFRSGVSKNIQYF.

The rearrangement links TRBV5-6 to TRBJ2-1; 8 positions match TRBD1. V shed 4 bases and J 8 bases; nucleotides not matched to a gene: 5. CDR1 and CDR2 from the germline V gene are SGHDT and YYEEEE. CDR3 length: 13 amino acids. In nucleotides, the CDR3 is TGTGCCAGCAGCCCGTTGACAGGGGATGAGCAGTTCTTC. Its translation: CASSPLTGDEQFF.

Regarding this clonotype: A read error may explain this, as a much larger clone is one base away. J is TRBJ2-5 and V is TRBV6-1; D may be TRBD1 (6 bases). This CDR3 has 13 amino acids. Germline V lookup: CDR1 MNHNS, CDR2 SASEGT. V shed 7 bases and J shed 1 base, with 10 bases lying between them. CDR3 nucleotides: TGTGCCAGCACCGGACAGATCCAAGAGACCCAGTACTTC. Residues: CASTGQIQETQYF.

This clonotype was observed a handful of times. The genes are TRBV19 and TRBJ1-1; 8 bases map to TRBD1. Germline V CDR1 and CDR2: LNHDA, SQIVND (reference sequence). J gave up 3 bases and V 4 bases, and 13 bases lay outside the gene matches. The length of the CDR3 is 17 residues. CDR3 sequence reads: CASSTQGAGLKDTEAFF. The CDR3 bases are TGTGCCAGTAGTACGCAGGGGGCGGGCCTGAAGGACACTGAAGCTTTCTTT. Looking up the rest from reference TRBV19 and TRBJ1-1 gives the full variable domain: DGGITQSPKYLFRKEGQNVTLSCEQNLNHDAMYWYRQDPGQGLRLIYYSQIVNDFQKGDIAEGYSVSREKKESFPLTVTSAQKNPTAFYLCASSTQGAGLKDTEAFFGQGTRLTVV.

The chain recombines TRBV15 with TRBJ2-7, with D tentatively TRBD1 or TRBD2 (5 bases each). The CDR3 runs 15 residues. Germline CDR1 is LNHNV and CDR2 is YYDKDF (reference sequence). V was cut by 1 base and J by 3 bases, with 13 bases left in between. The chain's CDR3 is CATSRVRGQGYEQYF. In DNA, the CDR3 is TGTGCCACCAGCAGAGTCCGCGGGCAGGGCTACGAGCAGTACTTC.

This clonotype was seen ten or more times. The V and J genes are TRBV2 and TRBJ2-7; D is perhaps TRBD1 (5 bases). Germline lookup yields CDR1 SNHLY and CDR2 FYNNEI. V lost 8 bases, J lost 8 bases, and 16 bases lay in between. The CDR3 extends over 12 amino acids. This CDR3 is CASQLQGSKQYF. The CDR3 nucleotides read TGTGCCAGCCAACTCCAGGGAAGTAAGCAGTACTTC. Filled out from reference TRBV2 and TRBJ2-7, the complete variable domain reads EPEVTQTPSHQVTQMGQEVILRCVPISNHLYFYWYRQILGQKVEFLVSFYNNEISEKSEIFDDQFSVERPDGSNFTLKIRSTKLEDSAMYFCASQLQGSKQYFGPGTRLTVT.

CDR3 DNA: TGTGCCAGCAGCTTAGCGCGAGTCGCCTACGAGCAGTACTTC. Protein product: CASSLARVAYEQYF. The chain has TRBV7-2 and TRBJ2-7; D not certain. The CDR3 runs 14 residues. Trimming took 0 bases from V and 2 from J, leaving 8 bases between them. In germline, CDR1 is SGHTA, CDR2 FQGNSA.

This clonotype came up many times. The chain couples TRBV30 to TRBJ2-1, with 8 nucleotides matching TRBD2. The germline gives CDR1 GTSNPN, CDR2 SVGIG (reference sequence). The length of the CDR3 is 14 residues. V dropped 4 bases and J dropped 3; count of bases not matched to a gene: 5. Written as DNA, the CDR3 is TGTGCCTGGACGGGGGGGTATCGCTACAATGAGCAGTTCTTC. The encoded protein is CAWTGGYRYNEQFF.

This clonotype came up many times. The V call is TRBV5-8, the J call TRBJ2-1; TRBD2 matches at 9 bases. V lost 5 bases, J lost 5 bases, and 8 bases stayed unmatched. The CDR3 consists of 15 residues. Germline CDR1 SGHTS, CDR2 YDEGEE. As DNA, the CDR3 is TGTGCCAGCAGTCAACTAGCGGGCTTAGACAATGAGCAGTTCTTC. Protein: CASSQLAGLDNEQFF.

A few counts support this clonotype. This chain uses TRBV19 with TRBJ1-1, with a weak D call TRBD1 (6 bases). The V gene's germline CDR1 is LNHDA and CDR2 SQIVND (reference sequence). The length of the CDR3 is 14 residues. The ends were cut back, 7 bases at V and 0 bases at J, with 12 bases in the middle. This CDR3 reads CASIDRGVNTEAFF. As DNA, the CDR3 is TGTGCCAGTATAGATAGGGGGGTGAACACTGAAGCTTTCTTT.

This clonotype has ten or more counts. The CDR3 DNA follows: TGTGCCACCCTCGGGACTAGCGGGACTAATGAGCAGTTCTTC. It yields the protein CATLGTSGTNEQFF. The chain joins TRBV2 to TRBJ2-1; 13 bases map to TRBD2. Trimming at V came to 10 bases and at J to 7 bases, leaving 7 bases not matched to a gene. The length of the CDR3 is 14 residues. The V gene's germline CDR1 is SNHLY and CDR2 FYNNEI. The full variable domain, rest sourced from reference TRBV2 and TRBJ2-1, is EPEVTQTPSHQVTQMGQEVILRCVPISNHLYFYWYRQILGQKVEFLVSFYNNEISEKSEIFDDQFSVERPDGSNFTLKIRSTKLEDSAMYFCATLGTSGTNEQFFGPGTRLTVL.